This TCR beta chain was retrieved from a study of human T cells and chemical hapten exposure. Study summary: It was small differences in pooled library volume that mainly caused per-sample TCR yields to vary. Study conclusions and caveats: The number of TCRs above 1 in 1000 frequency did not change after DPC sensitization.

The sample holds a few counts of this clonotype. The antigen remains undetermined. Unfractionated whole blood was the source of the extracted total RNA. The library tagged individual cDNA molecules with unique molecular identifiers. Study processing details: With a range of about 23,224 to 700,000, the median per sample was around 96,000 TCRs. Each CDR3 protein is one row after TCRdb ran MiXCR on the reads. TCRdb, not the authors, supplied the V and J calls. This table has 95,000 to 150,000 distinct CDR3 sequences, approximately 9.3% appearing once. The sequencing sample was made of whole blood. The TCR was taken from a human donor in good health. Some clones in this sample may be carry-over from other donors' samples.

This chain's CDR3 is CASSIVHVANYEQYF. For the CDR3, the DNA is TGTGCCAGCAGCATCGTCCACGTCGCCAACTACGAGCAGTACTTC. The rearrangement joins TRBV7-2 to TRBJ2-7, with unresolved D. This CDR3 is built from 15 residues. The germline V gene encodes CDR1 SGHTA and CDR2 FQGNSA. V lost 5 bases, J lost 3 bases, and 17 bases lay in between.